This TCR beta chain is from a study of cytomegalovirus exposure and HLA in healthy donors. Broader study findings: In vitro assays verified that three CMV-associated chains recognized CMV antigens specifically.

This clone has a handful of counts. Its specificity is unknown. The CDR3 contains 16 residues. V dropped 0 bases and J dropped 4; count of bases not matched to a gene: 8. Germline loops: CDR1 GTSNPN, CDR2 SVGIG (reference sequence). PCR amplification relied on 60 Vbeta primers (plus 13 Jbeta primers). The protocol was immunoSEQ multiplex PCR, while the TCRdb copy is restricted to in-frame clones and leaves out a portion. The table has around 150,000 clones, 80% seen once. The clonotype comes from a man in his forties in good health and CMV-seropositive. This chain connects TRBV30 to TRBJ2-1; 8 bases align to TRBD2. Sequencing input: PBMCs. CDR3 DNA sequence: TGTGCCTGGAGTGTAACTGCGGGAGGTGGGTACAATGAGCAGTTCTTC. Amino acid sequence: CAWSVTAGGGYNEQFF.